The entry below gives a single T cell receptor beta chain sequence along with its context. Its antigen target is currently unknown. No much larger clone exists at a distance of one base, and base qualities are not known. Inclusive of the bounding cysteine and phenylalanine, the CDR3 is 16 residues long. Just CDR3 DNA is preserved here, 48 bases in frame from base 1. Based on the germline V gene, the CDR1 and CDR2 sequences are SGHTA and FQGNSA. From V the trimming removes 5 bases and from J it removes 5 bases, while the gene matches leave 8 bases of the junction unaccounted for. The sample belongs to a study of identical twins (dated by TCRdb to about 2016). A note on the overall study: TCR alpha and beta repertoires from monozygotic twins, unrelated adults of various ages and cord blood were deep-sequenced to test whether fetal clonotypes persist. To rule out contamination, the twin experiments were replicated at different times with different library preparation protocols. General conclusions and limits of the study: Excess twin sharing in beta out-of-frame sequences was weaker because fewer shared sequences lowered the signal-to-noise ratio. Abundant cord blood beta clonotypes had fewer insertions, young adult naive repertoires showed a similar but weaker trend, and memory repertoires showed no such trend. Zero-insertion analyses could be partly confounded by invariant T cells such as MAIT and iNKT, although diverse VJ usage argued against such confounding for most clonotypes. Compared with coincidental sharing between unrelated individuals, out-of-frame TCR alpha sequences shared between twins showed an excess of sequences with low generation probability. In monozygotic twins, recombination models systematically underestimated out-of-frame TCR alpha sharing, but the models matched the sharing seen between unrelated individuals. Because the same donors could not be followed over many years, the conclusions relied on cross-sectional statistical analysis.

The method was 5' RACE. TCRdb records Illumina HiSeq 2000 as the sequencer. A universal primer binding site was added through template switching, and the final cDNA carried a unique molecular identifier so that TCR cDNA molecules could be counted accurately. First-strand cDNA for TCR alpha and beta chains was synthesized from specific primers in the conserved constant-segment region. To control for contamination, every cDNA library was double barcoded, receiving both a SMART-Mk sample barcode and Illumina barcodes. Two successive PCR steps introduced TruSeq adapter sequences along with Illumina sample barcodes. The Illumina HiSeq platform was used with custom primers to sequence TCR alpha and beta cDNA libraries. Regarding the original processing steps: Raw reads were processed with MiGEC to extract unique molecular identifiers, and MiXCR was used to determine CDR3 positions. Recombination models were inferred per individual with the repgenHMM and IGoR tools using an EM algorithm. Shared clonotype analysis was performed with the tcR package in R, normalizing sharing by the product of cloneset sizes. Out-of-frame nonproductive sequences were analyzed to study raw recombination free of thymic and clonal selection effects. TCRdb handled the public reads itself, with Q25 trimming in fastp and clone calling in MiXCR, and kept productive beta chains. Each entry is one CDR3 protein sequence, shown with its most common DNA and genes. TCRdb assigned the V and J calls; the authors' analysis was not used. The sample table records some 730,000 distinct CDR3 sequences; 15% to 20% of these occur just once. The top ten hold around 13% of the sample.

Every donor in the study was a healthy Caucasian. The twin cohort consisted of three pairs of female monozygotic twins, all aged about 18 to 29 years. RNA for TCR libraries was isolated from peripheral blood mononuclear cells. The sample also formed part of further work on T cells expressing NK-cell markers. According to the second study: Three sorted T-cell subsets (CD3+CD56+NKG2C+, CD3+CD56+NKG2C- and CD3+CD56-NKG2C+) from about 8 donors had their TCR beta-chain repertoires profiled. Of the eight sequenced donors, seven were found to be HCMV-seropositive and one was found to be HCMV-seronegative. In several experiments an anti-gammadeltaTCR antibody was added to restrict sorting to alphabetaTCR-expressing T cells. In six donors, the dominant CD3+CD56+NKG2C+ clonotypes were among the top 10 CD8+ clonotypes and accounted for about 1.0-7.0% of CD8+ T cells. Those dominant clonotypes were again the most abundant among CD3+CD56-NKG2C+ cells in a handful of donors, at roughly 25-65%. It remained unclear whether the expanded NKG2C-expressing T cell clones were specific for HCMV antigens. Randomly selected healthy volunteers, three men and five women, were used as the eight sequenced donors. HCMV-specific IgG was detected in serum with a commercial ELISA kit to determine HCMV serostatus. For over 5 donors, bulk peripheral blood T-cell repertoires were also sequenced from unsorted PBMC. Reads were demultiplexed and grouped by UMI with MIGEC, and clonotypes were assembled and quantified with MiTCR. To exclude erroneous sequences, only TCR cDNA sequences supported by at least two reads were retained. The tcR package was used for downstream repertoire analysis, and clonotypes were matched between fractions using CDR3 nucleotide sequence together with V segment. VDJmatch was used to annotate antigen specificity against VDJdb, with one amino acid substitution in CDR3 allowed.

The chain is assembled from TRBV7-2 and TRBJ2-2, and 10 junction bases match TRBD2. Sequenced: PBMCs. This clonotype was obtained from a woman under 30 in good health. This receptor has the CDR3 CASSSTGTSATGELFF. In nucleotide form, the sequence is TGTGCCAGCAGCAGCACCGGGACTAGCGCAACCGGGGAGCTGTTTTTT.